The 27 T cell receptor beta chains below all came from one sample that was sequenced in a study of response to subunit inactivated influenza vaccine. MiXCR, applied by TCRdb to the RT-PCR reads, yields one record per CDR3 protein. This repertoire shows hundreds of thousands of distinct CDR3 sequences, 15% to 19% found once; its top ten account for roughly 12%. The source material was PBMCs from blood, sampled 11 to 12 days after vaccination. The receptor source for this set is a man aged 45 to 65 who received an inactivated influenza vaccine.

This clonotype occurred a few times. V usage is TRBV5-5 and J usage is TRBJ2-3, with D possibly being TRBD1 or TRBD2 (5 bases each). CDR3 length: 15 residues. The V end was cut by 4 bases, the J end by 6 bases, with 18 bases between. The germline V gene has CDR1 SGHKS and CDR2 YYEKEE (reference sequence). This CDR3 is CASSPPPQGADTQYF. Here the CDR3 DNA reads TGTGCCAGCAGCCCACCCCCTCAGGGAGCCGATACGCAGTATTTT.

The rearrangement joins TRBV6-2 or TRBV6-3 to TRBJ2-1; TRBD2 matches 7 bases. The CDR3 has 16 residues. CDR1 and CDR2 from the germline V gene are MNHEY and SVGEGT. V lost 2 bases to trimming and J lost 2 bases; unmatched junction nucleotides: 6. The CDR3 region has the DNA TGTGCCAGCAGTTACGCTCGCGGGGGTACCTACAATGAGCAGTTCTTC. This sequence encodes CASSYARGGTYNEQFF.

This clonotype has just a few counts. The chain combines TRBV4-3 with TRBJ2-7; 9 bases line up with TRBD2. Trimming removed 1 base from V and 0 bases from J; junction bases left unmatched: 4. CDR3 length: 16 amino acids. Germline CDR1 LGHNA, CDR2 YSLEER. CDR3 DNA: TGCGCCAGCAGCCAAGGAGTAGCGGGGGCCTCCTACGAGCAGTACTTC. Its translation: CASSQGVAGASYEQYF.

This clonotype came up many times. V is TRBV6-2 or TRBV6-3 and J is TRBJ2-7, with D uncertain. V lost 2 bases and J 0 bases, leaving 5 bases between the germline ends. Germline V gene lookup returns CDR1 MNHEY and CDR2 SVGEGT. The CDR3 loop spans 13 amino acids. The CDR3: CASSYGASYEQYF. DNA of the CDR3: TGTGCCAGCAGTTACGGAGCCTCCTACGAGCAGTACTTC.

This clonotype was recorded a few times. The V gene is TRBV5-1, the J gene TRBJ1-4; 9 bases align to TRBD1. This CDR3 spans 14 amino acids. After removal of 7 bases from V and 6 bases from J, the junction contained 7 bases not matched to a gene. CDR1 SGHRS and CDR2 YFSETQ come from the germline V gene. Here the CDR3 DNA reads TGCGCCAGCTCCTCGGGGGACAGGGATGAAAAACTGTTTTTT. Translating gives CASSSGDRDEKLFF. Supplemented by reference TRBV5-1 and TRBJ1-4, the full variable domain reads KAGVTQTPRYLIKTRGQQVTLSCSPISGHRSVSWYQQTPGQGLQFLFEYFSETQRNKGNFPGRFSGRQFSNSRSEMNVSTLELGDSALYLCASSSGDRDEKLFFGSGTQLSVL.

This clonotype has more than one count but fewer than ten. The chain combines TRBV15 with TRBJ2-7; D gene unclear. Germline V lookup: CDR1 LNHNV, CDR2 YYDKDF (reference sequence). V was pared by 1 base and J by 0 bases, with 1 base between. This CDR3 comprises 12 residues. This chain's CDR3 is CATSRASYEQYF. The CDR3 nucleotides are TGTGCCACCAGCAGAGCCTCCTACGAGCAGTACTTC.

J is TRBJ2-3 and V is TRBV27, with D perhaps matching TRBD1 (5 bases). The CDR3 totals 15 residues. The ends were cut back, 6 bases at V and 0 bases at J, with 13 bases in the middle. Looked up from germline, CDR1 is MNHEY and CDR2 is SMNVEV (reference sequence). CDR3 bases: TGTGCCAGCAGCAACAGGTTATCTAGCACAGATACGCAGTATTTT. This translates into CASSNRLSSTDTQYF.

The chain joins TRBV10-3 to TRBJ2-7; D might be TRBD1 or TRBD2, each matching 5 bases. CDR1 and CDR2 from the germline V gene are ENHRY and SYGVKD. The CDR3 has 15 amino acids. V lost 5 bases and J lost 1, with 15 bases in between. The CDR3 DNA sequence: TGTGCCATCAGTAAAGCCGGGACGGCATCCTACGAGCAGTACTTC. The encoded protein is CAISKAGTASYEQYF.

This clonotype was observed a handful of times. The V gene is TRBV7-8, the J gene TRBJ2-7; D possibly corresponds to TRBD1 (6 bases). The CDR3 runs to 13 residues. The V gene's germline CDR1 is SGHVS and CDR2 FQNEAQ. The V gene lost 3 bases and the J gene lost 7 bases, with 13 bases spanning the gap. In nucleotides, the CDR3 is TGTGCCAGCAGCTTCGGACAGTCCGGAGAGCAGTACTTC. Its protein is CASSFGQSGEQYF. Full variable domain (remainder filled in from reference TRBV7-8 and TRBJ2-7): GAGVSQSPRYKVAKRGQDVALRCDPISGHVSLFWYQQALGQGPEFLTYFQNEAQLDKSGLPSDRFFAERPEGSVSTLKIQRTQQEDSAVYLCASSFGQSGEQYFGPGTRLTVT.

This clonotype was seen a few times. The chain carries TRBV5-1 and TRBJ2-5; the D call may be TRBD1 or TRBD2 (5 bases each). Trimming removed 0 bases from V and 7 bases from J, with 10 bases in between. Germline lookup yields CDR1 SGHRS and CDR2 YFSETQ. This CDR3 region has 13 residues. The CDR3 loop is CASSLERGGTQYF. The CDR3 DNA sequence: TGCGCCAGCAGCTTGGAGAGGGGCGGGACCCAGTACTTC.

The J gene is TRBJ2-5, the V gene TRBV9; D is unresolved. The ends were cut back, 3 bases at V and 5 bases at J, with 14 bases in the middle. CDR1 is SGDLS and CDR2 is YYNGEE in the germline V gene. This CDR3 is built from 14 residues. CDR3 loop: CASSALPDRETQYF. The DNA of the CDR3 is TGTGCCAGCAGCGCCCTCCCCGACCGGGAGACCCAGTACTTC.

This clonotype was detected only a few times. The chain employs TRBV2 and TRBJ1-1; D unresolved. Germline V CDR1 and CDR2: SNHLY, FYNNEI. The CDR3 loop spans 16 amino acids. Trimming stripped 1 base from V and 0 bases from J, with 12 bases between. In DNA form, the CDR3 reads TGTGCCAGCAGTGAAGGGGTGGGCAGATTGAACACTGAAGCTTTCTTT. Translation: CASSEGVGRLNTEAFF.

The chain joins TRBV10-1 to TRBJ2-1, with TRBD1 as a possible D gene (7 bases). In germline, CDR1 is WNHNN, CDR2 SYGVQD (reference sequence). Deletions cut 2 bases from V and 10 bases from J, with 21 bases between. The length of the CDR3 is 16 residues. CDR3 DNA: TGCGCCAGCAGTGAGAGTCGGGCGGGACAGCGTAAAGAGCAGTTCTTC. Residues: CASSESRAGQRKEQFF.

The chain uses TRBV15 and TRBJ2-5; 11 nucleotides agree with TRBD2. V lost 6 bases and J lost 5; bases outside the gene matches: 8. Germline CDR1 and CDR2: LNHNV and YYDKDF (reference sequence). The CDR3 runs to 15 residues. The DNA of the CDR3 is TGTGCCACCAGGGATGGTAGCGGGGGGGCCGAGACCCAGTACTTC. Its translation is CATRDGSGGAETQYF.

The V gene is TRBV3-1, the J gene TRBJ2-3, with D possibly matching TRBD2 (7 bases). The CDR3 has 16 residues. CDR1 LGHDT and CDR2 YNNKEL come from the germline V gene (reference sequence). Trimming left V 0 bases short and J 2 bases short, with 12 bases between. CDR3 in amino acids: CASSQDAGAATDTQYF. The CDR3 nucleotides are TGTGCCAGCAGCCAAGACGCGGGGGCGGCCACAGATACGCAGTATTTT.

At least ten counts were recorded for this clonotype. V and J are TRBV7-2 and TRBJ2-7; no reliable D call. Germline loops: CDR1 SGHTA, CDR2 FQGNSA. The length of the CDR3 is 16 residues. V was shortened by 1 base and J by 3 bases, with 16 bases between the two germline ends. CDR3 coding DNA: TGTGCCAGCAGCTTAGTTGGTTCGCAGGTGGTCTACGAGCAGTACTTC. Protein product: CASSLVGSQVVYEQYF.

The CDR3 DNA reads TGCAGTGCTAGCGGGGGACTAGCGCGGGGGACCTACAATGAGCAGTTCTTC. Translation gives CSASGGLARGTYNEQFF. The J gene is TRBJ2-1, the V gene TRBV20-1; 10 nucleotides match TRBD2. The CDR3 consists of 17 residues. Germline trimming cut 3 bases from V and 2 bases from J; bases unmatched to any gene: 10. Germline lookup yields CDR1 DFQATT and CDR2 SNEGSKA (reference sequence).

This clonotype came up a few times. As DNA, the CDR3 is TGTGCCAGCAGCCCCCCCACAGGGACTGGGGCCAACGTCCTGACTTTC. This translates into CASSPPTGTGANVLTF. The chain has TRBV7-9 and TRBJ2-6, with a possible D match to TRBD1 (6 bases). The ends were cut back, 5 bases at V and 2 bases at J, with 13 bases in the middle. Germline CDR1 is SEHNR and CDR2 is FQNEAQ (reference sequence). The CDR3 is 16 residues long.

In this sample, this clonotype turned up a few times. V gene TRBV5-1 combines with J gene TRBJ1-2, with D possibly TRBD1 on 5 matching bases. V lost 2 bases and J 4 bases, leaving 9 bases between the germline ends. The CDR3 loop spans 13 amino acids. The germline V gene has CDR1 SGHRS and CDR2 YFSETQ. The CDR3 region is CASSFSGSYGYTF. The CDR3 region has the DNA TGCGCCAGCAGCTTTTCAGGGAGCTATGGCTACACCTTC.

This clonotype was recorded many times. The chain joins TRBV7-2 to TRBJ2-1; D is ambiguous. The CDR3 is 13 amino acids. CDR1 and CDR2 (germline): SGHTA, FQGNSA. V dropped 1 base and J dropped 6 bases, with 7 bases sitting between them. For the CDR3, the DNA is TGTGCCAGCAGCTTAGAGAGGTTCAATGAGCAGTTCTTC. This translates into CASSLERFNEQFF.

This clonotype was observed a few times. The rearrangement links TRBV12-3 or TRBV12-4 to TRBJ2-6; no reliable D call. V lost 3 bases to trimming and J lost 0 bases, with 12 bases between them. The CDR3 has 17 residues. For the CDR3, the DNA is TGTGCCAGCAGTTTCGGACGGGCAATCTCTGGGGCCAACGTCCTGACTTTC. This sequence encodes CASSFGRAISGANVLTF.

This clonotype was counted a few times. This chain uses TRBV6-2 or TRBV6-3 with TRBJ2-3; D tentatively fits TRBD1 or TRBD2 (5 bases each). Per germline, CDR1 MNHEY and CDR2 SVGEGT. V was shortened by 5 bases and J by 0 bases, with 18 bases between the two germline ends. This CDR3 region has 17 residues. This chain's CDR3 is CASSGDRVKSSTDTQYF. For the CDR3, the DNA is TGTGCCAGCAGTGGGGACCGGGTAAAATCTAGCACAGATACGCAGTATTTT.

This clonotype was detected only a few times. The chain recombines TRBV29-1 with TRBJ2-5, with 14 bases aligning to TRBD2. V gave up 1 base and J gave up 2 bases; unmatched junction bases: 6. The CDR3 totals 17 residues. Germline V gene lookup returns CDR1 SQVTM and CDR2 ANQGSEA. The chain's CDR3 is CSVEVGLAGGIQETQYF. CDR3 bases: TGCAGCGTTGAAGTTGGACTAGCGGGGGGCATACAAGAGACCCAGTACTTC.

This chain uses TRBV9 with TRBJ2-6; D tentatively reads TRBD1 or TRBD2 (6 bases each). This CDR3 contains 16 residues. Per germline, CDR1 SGDLS and CDR2 YYNGEE. The V and J ends lost 0 bases and 3 bases respectively, with 10 bases between them. CDR3 in amino acids: CASSVAGAYGANVLTF. In DNA form, the CDR3 reads TGTGCCAGCAGCGTAGCGGGGGCTTATGGGGCCAACGTCCTGACTTTC.

The chain is built from TRBV6-5 and TRBJ2-1; 10 bases align to TRBD2. V dropped 1 base and J dropped 9; count of bases not matched to a gene: 6. Germline CDR1 reads MNHEY; CDR2 reads SVGAGI. The CDR3 contains 15 residues. Here the CDR3 DNA reads TGTGCCAGCAGTTACTTGGCTAGCGGGAGTACTGAGCAGTTCTTC. Its protein is CASSYLASGSTEQFF.

The V and J genes are TRBV29-1 and TRBJ2-5; 8 bases agree with TRBD2. The germline V gene encodes CDR1 SQVTM and CDR2 ANQGSEA. The ends lost 0 bases at V and 3 bases at J; junction bases unmatched: 15. The CDR3 extends over 18 amino acids. In nucleotides, the CDR3 is TGCAGCGTTGAAGATCTCCGGGAGGGGCAGGCCCGGGAAGAGACCCAGTACTTC. Its protein product is CSVEDLREGQAREETQYF.

This clonotype was seen a handful of times. This chain joins TRBV2 and TRBJ1-2; perhaps TRBD1 as D (6 bases). Germline V gene lookup returns CDR1 SNHLY and CDR2 FYNNEI. The CDR3 spans 13 residues. V gave up 4 bases and J gave up 7 bases, with 13 bases separating them. The DNA of the CDR3 is TGTGCCAGCAGTGTACGGGGGGGGCGTGGCTACACCTTC. It codes for CASSVRGGRGYTF.